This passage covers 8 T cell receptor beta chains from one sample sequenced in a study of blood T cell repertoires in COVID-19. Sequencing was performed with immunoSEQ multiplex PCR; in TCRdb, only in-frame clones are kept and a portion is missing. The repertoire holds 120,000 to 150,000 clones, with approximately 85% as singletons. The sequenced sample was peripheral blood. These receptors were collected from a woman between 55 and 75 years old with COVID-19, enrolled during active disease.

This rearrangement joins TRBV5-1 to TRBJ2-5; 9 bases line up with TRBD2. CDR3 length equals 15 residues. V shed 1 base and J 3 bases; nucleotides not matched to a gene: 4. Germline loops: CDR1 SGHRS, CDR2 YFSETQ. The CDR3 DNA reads TGCGCCAGCAGCTTGTTGGCTAGCGGGGAAGAGACCCAGTACTTC. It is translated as CASSLLASGEETQYF.

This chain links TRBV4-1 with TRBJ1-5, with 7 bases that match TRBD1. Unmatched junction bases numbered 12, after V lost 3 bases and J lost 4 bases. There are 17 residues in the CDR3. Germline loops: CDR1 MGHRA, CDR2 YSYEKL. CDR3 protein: CASSQEQGPPENQPQHF. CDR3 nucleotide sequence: TGCGCCAGCAGCCAGGAACAGGGGCCCCCAGAGAATCAGCCCCAGCATTTT.

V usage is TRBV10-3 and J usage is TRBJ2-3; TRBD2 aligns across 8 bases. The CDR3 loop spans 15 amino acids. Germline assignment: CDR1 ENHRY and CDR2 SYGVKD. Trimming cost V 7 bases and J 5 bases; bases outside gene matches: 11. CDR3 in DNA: TGTGCCATCAAGAATAGCGAGCGGGGGTTAGATACGCAGTATTTT. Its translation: CAIKNSERGLDTQYF.

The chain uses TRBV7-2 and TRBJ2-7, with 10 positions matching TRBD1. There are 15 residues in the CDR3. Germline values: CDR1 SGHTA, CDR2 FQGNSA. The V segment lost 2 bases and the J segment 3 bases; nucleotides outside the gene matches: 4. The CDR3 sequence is CASSLYGTGDYEQYF. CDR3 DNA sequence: TGTGCCAGCAGCTTATATGGGACAGGGGACTACGAGCAGTACTTC.

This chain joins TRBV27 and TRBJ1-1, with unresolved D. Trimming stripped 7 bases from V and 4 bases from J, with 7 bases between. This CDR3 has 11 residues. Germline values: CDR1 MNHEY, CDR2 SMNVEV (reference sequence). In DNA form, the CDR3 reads TGTGCCAGCAATCGAGGCACTGAAGCTTTCTTT. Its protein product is CASNRGTEAFF.

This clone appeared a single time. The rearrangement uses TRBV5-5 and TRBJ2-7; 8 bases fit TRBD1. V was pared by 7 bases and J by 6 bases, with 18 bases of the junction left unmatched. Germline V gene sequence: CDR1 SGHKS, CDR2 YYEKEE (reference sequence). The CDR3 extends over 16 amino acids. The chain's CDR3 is CASGTGPGAIGSEQYF. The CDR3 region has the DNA TGTGCCAGCGGGACAGGCCCCGGGGCTATTGGCTCCGAGCAGTACTTC.

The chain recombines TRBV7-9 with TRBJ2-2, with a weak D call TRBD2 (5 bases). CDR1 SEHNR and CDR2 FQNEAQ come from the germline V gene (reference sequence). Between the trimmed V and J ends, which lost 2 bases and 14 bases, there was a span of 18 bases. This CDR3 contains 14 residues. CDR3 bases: TGTGCCAGCAGCTTACTCGACGGGGTGCAATATCTGTTTTTT. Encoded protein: CASSLLDGVQYLFF.

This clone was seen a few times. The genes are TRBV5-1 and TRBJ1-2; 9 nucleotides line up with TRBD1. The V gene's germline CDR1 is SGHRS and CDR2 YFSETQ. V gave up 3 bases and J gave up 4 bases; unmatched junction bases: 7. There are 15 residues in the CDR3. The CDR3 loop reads CASSSPGTGIYGYTF. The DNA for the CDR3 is TGCGCCAGCAGCTCCCCCGGGACAGGGATCTATGGCTACACCTTC.